The next 27 T cell receptor beta chains were all read from a single sample in a study of radiation and T cells in renal cell carcinoma. Clones were sequenced by immunoSEQ multiplex PCR, and TCRdb holds only the in-frame ones, with some missing. The data show over 45,000 clones, approximately 80% seen once. The time point here: baseline pretreatment blood. Treatment denoted: 15 Gy SBRT to primary tumor, nephrectomy 4 weeks later. Sequencing used blood, obtained from a patient whose treatment included radiotherapy and nephrectomy. These receptors originate from a man aged 55 to 70 with renal cell carcinoma.

This clone was observed a handful of times. The chain is built from TRBV29-1 and TRBJ1-1, with D maybe TRBD1 (5 bases). The CDR3 extends over 11 amino acids. Germline CDR1 and CDR2: SQVTM and ANQGSEA. V dropped 8 bases and J dropped 5 bases, with 12 bases sitting between them. CDR3 sequence (DNA): TGCAGCTTCGGGGGTGGGACTGAAGCTTTCTTT. The encoded protein is CSFGGGTEAFF.

This clone was counted a few times. The V gene is TRBV15, the J gene TRBJ1-1, with D hard to call. Germline lookup yields CDR1 LNHNV and CDR2 YYDKDF (reference sequence). The CDR3 covers 17 residues. V was clipped by 1 base and J by 0 bases, with 15 bases between them. CDR3 sequence (DNA): TGTGCCACCAGCAGAGTCTTCGGGCTGAGGTTGAACACTGAAGCTTTCTTT. This codes for CATSRVFGLRLNTEAFF.

The V and J genes are TRBV10-3 and TRBJ1-2; D is undetermined. CDR1 and CDR2 from the germline V gene are ENHRY and SYGVKD. V was cut by 2 bases and J by 3 bases, with 7 bases left in between. The CDR3 has 13 residues. CDR3 in DNA: TGTGCCATCAGTGAGGTCCAGGACTATGGCTACACCTTC. It specifies CAISEVQDYGYTF.

V and J are TRBV9 and TRBJ1-5; tentatively, D is TRBD1 (6 bases). This CDR3 spans 15 amino acids. Trimming removed 0 bases from V and 2 bases from J, with 9 bases in between. Germline CDR1 reads SGDLS; CDR2 reads YYNGEE. CDR3 DNA sequence: TGTGCCAGCAGCGTAGCCGGACAGCGCAATCAGCCCCAGCATTTT. It translates to CASSVAGQRNQPQHF.

This clone was observed a single time. The chain has TRBV7-9 and TRBJ2-1; a weak D match, TRBD2 (6 bases). Germline V lookup: CDR1 SEHNR, CDR2 FQNEAQ (reference sequence). The CDR3 length is 16 residues. Between the trimmed V and J ends, which lost 4 bases and 4 bases, there was a span of 17 bases. The CDR3, as DNA: TGTGCCAGCAGCTACCCTGGGACTGGAGGATACAATGAGCAGTTCTTC. Residues: CASSYPGTGGYNEQFF.

The chain is built from TRBV2 and TRBJ2-5; weak D call: TRBD2 (8 bases). Per germline, CDR1 SNHLY and CDR2 FYNNEI. This CDR3 comprises 16 residues. V was trimmed by 6 bases and J by 7 bases, leaving 24 bases between them. In DNA form, the CDR3 reads TGTGCCAGCAGCCCGGGACTAGGAGGGGGCGGAGGGACCCAGTACTTC. This translates into CASSPGLGGGGGTQYF.

This chain links TRBV6-5 with TRBJ1-1, with a possible D match to TRBD1 (5 bases). There are 15 residues in the CDR3. Trimming left V 5 bases short and J 3 bases short, with 16 bases between. Per the germline V gene, CDR1 is MNHEY and CDR2 is SVGAGI. As DNA, the CDR3 is TGTGCCAGCAGTAGGACACGCCTCGCCGACACTGAAGCTTTCTTT. As protein: CASSRTRLADTEAFF.

There are a few counts of this clone. The rearrangement uses TRBV27 and TRBJ1-6; 7 bases line up with TRBD1. V was pared by 1 base and J by 11 bases, with 14 bases of the junction left unmatched. Germline CDR1 and CDR2: MNHEY and SMNVEV (reference sequence). CDR3 length: 17 residues. CDR3 nucleotides: TGTGCCAGCAGTTTATTCAGGGACAGCGAAAACCAACCACCCCTCCACTTT. This sequence encodes CASSLFRDSENQPPLHF.

The chain combines TRBV29-1 with TRBJ1-1, with 9 bases lining up with TRBD1. With 4 bases clipped from V and 8 bases from J, the junction kept 14 bases outside the gene matches. Germline V lookup: CDR1 SQVTM, CDR2 ANQGSEA. The CDR3 consists of 15 residues. The CDR3 bases are TGCAGCGTTGTGGGGGGCAACAGGGGGCTTGCGGAAGCTTTCTTT. It is translated as CSVVGGNRGLAEAFF.

The rearrangement uses TRBV5-8 and TRBJ2-7; D gene unclear. Between the trimmed V and J ends, which lost 2 bases and 0 bases, there was a span of 9 bases. The CDR3 has 14 residues. Germline V gene sequence: CDR1 SGHTS, CDR2 YDEGEE. The DNA for the CDR3 is TGTGCCAGCAGCTTCCAGACGGACTCCTACGAGCAGTACGTC. This codes for CASSFQTDSYEQYV.

The rearrangement joins TRBV11-3 to TRBJ2-3; D gene uncertain. Germline loops: CDR1 SGHNT, CDR2 YENEEA. V gave up 0 bases and J gave up 4 bases, with 5 bases separating them. The CDR3 sequence is 13 residues long. The CDR3 protein is CASSLEGPDTQYF. Here the CDR3 DNA reads TGTGCCAGCAGCTTAGAAGGCCCAGATACGCAGTATTTT.

The genes are TRBV29-1 and TRBJ1-1; weak D call: TRBD1 (5 bases). The germline V and J ends were trimmed by 4 bases and 11 bases, with 5 bases remaining between them. The CDR3 length is 8 residues. The V gene's germline CDR1 is SQVTM and CDR2 ANQGSEA. CDR3 residues: CSVGGAFF. The CDR3 DNA reads TGCAGCGTTGGGGGGGCTTTCTTT.

CDR3 loop: CASSSPRGDSYEQYV. CDR3 sequence (DNA): TGTGCCAGCAGCTCACCCCGAGGGGATTCCTACGAGCAGTACGTC. V and J are TRBV5-5 and TRBJ2-7; D possibly uses TRBD1 or TRBD2 (5 bases each). This CDR3 comprises 15 residues. Germline V CDR1 and CDR2: SGHKS, YYEKEE (reference sequence). The ends were cut back, 3 bases at V and 1 base at J, with 14 bases in the middle.

Written as DNA, the CDR3 is TGTGCCAGCAGGGAATATAGACAGGATTCACCCCTCCACTTT. Translated: CASREYRQDSPLHF. The rearrangement links TRBV6-1 to TRBJ1-6, with D possibly matching TRBD1 (6 bases). The V end was cut by 6 bases, the J end by 8 bases, with 14 bases between. Germline V gene lookup returns CDR1 MNHNS and CDR2 SASEGT. CDR3 length: 14 amino acids.

The table lists this clone with a few counts. The chain employs TRBV9 and TRBJ2-1, with unresolved D. V lost 0 bases and J 7 bases, leaving 5 bases between the germline ends. Germline CDR1 SGDLS, CDR2 YYNGEE. CDR3 length equals 12 residues. The CDR3 is CASSVEWNEQFF. In DNA form, the CDR3 reads TGTGCCAGCAGCGTAGAGTGGAATGAGCAGTTCTTC.

The gene calls are TRBV10-1 and TRBJ2-3; the match to TRBD2 covers 9 bases. In germline, CDR1 is WNHNN, CDR2 SYGVQD (reference sequence). J was trimmed by 0 bases and V by 0 bases; bases with no gene match: 10. This CDR3 region has 19 residues. The DNA for the CDR3 is TGCGCCAGCAGTGAGTCGCTAGCGGGACTTATTGATAGCACAGATACGCAGTATTTT. Its protein is CASSESLAGLIDSTDTQYF.

The chain links TRBV30 to TRBJ1-1; D remains ambiguous. The V and J ends lost 1 base and 0 bases respectively, with 9 bases between them. CDR1 is GTSNPN, CDR2 SVGIG, per germline (reference sequence). The CDR3 sequence is 14 residues long. The CDR3 nucleotides are TGTGCCTGGAGTGCAAACCCTATGAACACTGAAGCTTTCTTT. It is translated as CAWSANPMNTEAFF.

The gene calls are TRBV6-1 and TRBJ2-7, with 8 bases matching TRBD1. The germline V gene has CDR1 MNHNS and CDR2 SASEGT. The CDR3 runs 15 residues. V trimming: 6 bases; J trimming: 1 base; junction bases outside the gene matches: 8. CDR3 sequence reads: CASSGTGSLSYEQYV. DNA for the CDR3: TGTGCCAGCAGCGGGACAGGTAGCTTATCCTACGAGCAGTACGTC.

The J gene is TRBJ2-3, the V gene TRBV21-1; the table's TRBD2 call for D was not verified on the DNA. TRBV21-1 is annotated as a pseudogene. The length of the CDR3 is 19 residues. CDR3 bases: TGTGCTTCACGTGGGGCAGCGGGATTGTTATGCAGAGGCACAGATACGCAGTATTTT. Amino acid sequence: CASRGAAGLLCRGTDTQYF.

The chain is built from TRBV5-1 and TRBJ2-2; tentatively, D is TRBD2 (5 bases). CDR1 is SGHRS, CDR2 YFSETQ, per germline. The CDR3 has 14 amino acids. The ends were cut back, 0 bases at V and 4 bases at J, with 7 bases in the middle. The CDR3 DNA reads as TGCGCCAGCAGCTTGGAAGGAGGCACCGGGGAGCTGTTTTTT. Its protein is CASSLEGGTGELFF.

This clone was seen a handful of times. V is TRBV7-8 and J is TRBJ2-7; D is perhaps TRBD1 or TRBD2 (6 bases each). The germline CDR1 and CDR2 sequences are SGHVS and FQNEAQ. The CDR3 has 16 residues. Deletions cut 3 bases from V and 4 bases from J, with 19 bases between. CDR3 coding DNA: TGTGCCAGCAGCTTGGGCCCCAGGGGACTCGGGTACGAGCAGTACTTC. Protein: CASSLGPRGLGYEQYF.

The V and J genes are TRBV6-4 and TRBJ2-1; 9 nucleotides line up with TRBD2. CDR3 length: 16 residues. CDR1 and CDR2 from the germline V gene are MRHNA and SNTAGT. The ends lost 6 bases at V and 5 bases at J; junction bases unmatched: 11. The CDR3 reads CASSTLSGGANNEQFF. CDR3 nucleotides: TGTGCCAGCAGCACTCTTAGCGGGGGAGCAAACAATGAGCAGTTCTTC.

The chain recombines TRBV10-2 with TRBJ2-3; TRBD2 matches at 7 bases. Germline V CDR1 and CDR2: WSHSY, SAAADI. V dropped 2 bases and J dropped 2; count of bases not matched to a gene: 16. This CDR3 comprises 19 residues. CDR3 DNA: TGCGCCAGCAGTGAGCCCAATCGACTAGCCCGCCCCCCCACAGATACGCAGTATTTT. Translation: CASSEPNRLARPPTDTQYF.

The chain has TRBV18 and TRBJ2-5, with unresolved D. Deletions cut 3 bases from V and 0 bases from J, with 8 bases between. Germline CDR1 and CDR2: KGHSH and LQKENI. The CDR3 loop spans 14 amino acids. CDR3 DNA: TGTGCCAGCTCACCCTCCAGGAACCAAGAGACCCAGTACTTC. The encoded protein is CASSPSRNQETQYF.

The chain combines TRBV29-1 with TRBJ2-1; 9 bases agree with TRBD2. The germline CDR1 and CDR2 sequences are SQVTM and ANQGSEA. The CDR3 is 13 residues long. V shed 7 bases and J 6 bases; nucleotides not matched to a gene: 7. The chain's CDR3 is CSGRTSDGNEQFF. DNA for the CDR3: TGCAGCGGGAGGACTAGCGACGGCAATGAGCAGTTCTTC.

The gene calls are TRBV9 and TRBJ1-2; TRBD1 agrees at 11 bases. The CDR3 has 16 residues. Trimming took 4 bases from V and 0 from J; bases not matched to a gene: 5. In germline, CDR1 is SGDLS, CDR2 YYNGEE. DNA of the CDR3: TGTGCCAGCAGCCCTCAGGACAGGGGGCCTAACTATGGCTACACCTTC. Its translation: CASSPQDRGPNYGYTF.

The chain employs TRBV2 and TRBJ2-2; 7 bases fit TRBD1. V shed 3 bases, J shed 5 bases, and the junction held 6 bases outside the gene matches. The length of the CDR3 is 15 residues. Germline V lookup: CDR1 SNHLY, CDR2 FYNNEI. CDR3 amino acids: CASSERQGVTGELFF. CDR3 nucleotides: TGTGCCAGCAGTGAGAGGCAGGGGGTAACCGGGGAGCTGTTTTTT.